Shown below are 5 T cell receptor beta chains from a single sample sequenced in a study of shared clonotypes between healthy human individuals. The table came from immunoSEQ multiplex PCR; TCRdb's copy has only in-frame clones and leaves some out. Among around 600,000 clones, around 95% were seen once, and the ten largest hold 0.11%. Terminally differentiated effector memory CD45RA+ cells were excluded by CCR7 positive selection of CD45RO-negative cells. The sequencing input was naive CD8+ T cells sorted from blood. The origin of the receptors is a young woman in good health.

The chain is built from TRBV29-1 and TRBJ2-1, with 10 bases aligning to TRBD1. The CDR3 extends over 13 amino acids. CDR1 and CDR2 (germline): SQVTM, ANQGSEA. Trimming took 7 bases from V and 7 from J; bases not matched to a gene: 7. In DNA, the CDR3 is TGCAGCGCAATGGGACAGGGGCGGAATGAGCAGTTCTTC. Protein product: CSAMGQGRNEQFF.

The chain has TRBV15 and TRBJ2-1; 12 positions agree with TRBD2. Germline CDR1 reads LNHNV; CDR2 reads YYDKDF (reference sequence). This CDR3 region has 18 residues. The ends lost 8 bases at V and 5 bases at J; junction bases unmatched: 16. CDR3 bases: TGTGCCACCGAACGGACTAGCGGGACCTTGTTTTCTAACAATGAGCAGTTCTTC. This encodes CATERTSGTLFSNNEQFF. Full variable domain (outside the CDR3, taken from reference TRBV15 and TRBJ2-1): DAMVIQNPRYQVTQFGKPVTLSCSQTLNHNVMYWYQQKSSQAPKLLFHYYDKDFNNEADTPDNFQSRRPNTSFCFLDIRSPGLGDTAMYLCATERTSGTLFSNNEQFFGPGTRLTVL.

V is TRBV10-3 and J is TRBJ2-7; 11 bases agree with TRBD2. The CDR3 is 17 amino acids. The J segment lost 1 base and the V segment lost 4 bases, leaving 9 bases of the junction unmatched. The germline gives CDR1 ENHRY, CDR2 SYGVKD. CDR3 residues: CAISALAGGLGSYEQYF. The DNA of the CDR3 is TGTGCCATCAGTGCTCTAGCGGGAGGCCTAGGATCCTACGAGCAGTACTTC.

This clone was detected only once. The V call is TRBV27, the J call TRBJ1-2; D not resolved. Trimming removed 6 bases at V and 0 bases at J, with 14 bases between. Germline CDR1 MNHEY, CDR2 SMNVEV (reference sequence). CDR3 length equals 15 residues. This CDR3 reads CASRPFSGSNYGYTF. CDR3 in DNA: TGTGCCAGCAGACCATTCTCGGGTTCTAACTATGGCTACACCTTC.

V gene TRBV5-1 combines with J gene TRBJ2-7, with 7 bases aligning to TRBD2. The CDR3 is 15 residues long. Germline V gene data show CDR1 as SGHRS and CDR2 as YFSETQ. The J segment lost 6 bases and the V segment lost 2 bases, leaving 11 bases of the junction unmatched. The CDR3 DNA reads TGCGCCAGCAGCTTCGCAGCGGGAATTCCGAGCGAGCAGTACTTC. Its translation: CASSFAAGIPSEQYF.